The 9 T cell receptor beta chains listed next were all sequenced from one sample in a study of T cell clones after liver transplantation. The assay was immunoSEQ multiplex PCR, and TCRdb's table has in-frame clones only and misses some. The data hold 4,500 to 6,000 clones, with roughly 41% observed a single time. Sequencing of dividing CFSE-low cells from the MLR defined alloreactive TCRbeta sequences. Their antigens are not known. The sample comprised CD4+ T cells from cultured PBMCs. The origin of the receptors is a human patient who received a liver transplant. The graft donor may account for some of the T cells.

This clone was picked up a small number of times. This sequence joins TRBV10-1 and TRBJ2-1; D may be TRBD2 (5 bases). V dropped 2 bases and J dropped 4 bases, with 12 bases sitting between them. The CDR3 consists of 15 residues. The germline gives CDR1 WNHNN, CDR2 SYGVQD (reference sequence). This CDR3 is CASSETTNLYNEQFF. CDR3 bases: TGCGCCAGCAGTGAGACGACTAACCTATACAATGAGCAGTTCTTC.

The CDR3: CAWSPGLLLGNTIYF. As DNA, the CDR3 is TGTGCCTGGAGTCCCGGACTGCTGCTAGGAAACACCATATATTTT. This chain links TRBV30 with TRBJ1-3; D not certain. Trimming left V 2 bases short and J 4 bases short, with 15 bases between. Germline V lookup: CDR1 GTSNPN, CDR2 SVGIG (reference sequence). The CDR3 covers 15 residues.

This chain joins TRBV19 and TRBJ1-1, with 7 positions matching TRBD1. In germline, CDR1 is LNHDA, CDR2 SQIVND (reference sequence). V gave up 4 bases and J gave up 4 bases; unmatched junction bases: 9. The CDR3 sequence is 15 residues long. CDR3 DNA: TGTGCCAGTAGTAAGAGGGGGCCGGTGGGCACTGAAGCTTTCTTT. It encodes CASSKRGPVGTEAFF. The full variable domain, rest sourced from reference TRBV19 and TRBJ1-1, is DGGITQSPKYLFRKEGQNVTLSCEQNLNHDAMYWYRQDPGQGLRLIYYSQIVNDFQKGDIAEGYSVSREKKESFPLTVTSAQKNPTAFYLCASSKRGPVGTEAFFGQGTRLTVV.

The V call is TRBV7-6, the J call TRBJ2-1, with 8 nucleotides matching TRBD1. J gave up 1 base and V 2 bases, and 7 bases lay outside the gene matches. This CDR3 region has 17 residues. CDR1 is SGHVS and CDR2 is FNYEAQ in the germline V gene. CDR3 residues: CASSLLSQGASYNEQFF. Here the CDR3 DNA reads TGTGCCAGCAGCTTATTATCTCAGGGGGCATCCTACAATGAGCAGTTCTTC.

V usage is TRBV28 and J usage is TRBJ1-2; no clear D gene. Germline CDR1 is MDHEN and CDR2 is SYDVKM. The CDR3 has 12 residues. V gave up 5 bases and J gave up 2 bases, with 6 bases separating them. The CDR3: CASSRQNYGYTF. CDR3 nucleotide sequence: TGTGCCAGCAGTCGCCAGAACTATGGCTACACCTTC.

By proportion, this clone is medium-sized. This rearrangement joins TRBV5-1 to TRBJ2-1; 13 bases are shared with TRBD2. The CDR3 extends over 16 amino acids. With V trimmed by 4 bases and J by 2 bases, 3 bases remained unmatched. Germline-derived CDR1 and CDR2 are SGHRS and YFSETQ. CDR3 in amino acids: CASSTGLAGTYNEQFF. The CDR3 DNA is TGCGCCAGCAGCACGGGACTAGCGGGGACCTACAATGAGCAGTTCTTC.

V is TRBV28 and J is TRBJ1-4; D call uncertain. Per germline, CDR1 MDHEN and CDR2 SYDVKM. The CDR3 is 16 residues long. Trimming cost V 2 bases and J 8 bases, with 18 bases left between them. CDR3 region: CASSLMSGQVGEKLFF. CDR3 in DNA: TGTGCCAGCAGTTTAATGTCTGGGCAGGTAGGAGAAAAACTGTTTTTT.

The chain uses TRBV5-6 and TRBJ2-1; possibly TRBD2 for D (6 bases). The CDR3 has 14 residues. From germline, CDR1 is SGHDT and CDR2 YYEEEE. Trimming pared 5 bases from V and 2 bases from J, leaving 11 bases between. Here the CDR3 reads CASRGGGAYNEQFF. The DNA for the CDR3 is TGTGCCAGCAGAGGCGGAGGGGCCTACAATGAGCAGTTCTTC.

The V gene is TRBV19, the J gene TRBJ2-1; D perhaps matches TRBD2 (6 bases). The CDR3 spans 15 residues. CDR1 is LNHDA and CDR2 is SQIVND in the germline V gene (reference sequence). Trimming took 0 bases from V and 1 from J, leaving 7 bases between them. The CDR3 nucleotides are TGTGCCAGTAGTATAGACGGGGGTTCCTACAATGAGCAGTTCTTC. Translated, it gives CASSIDGGSYNEQFF.